These 15 T cell receptor beta chains were sequenced from one sample in a study of PD-1 blockade in classical Hodgkin lymphoma. Assay: immunoSEQ multiplex PCR; the TCRdb copy retains only in-frame clones and omits some. In the table there are under 60,000 clones, just under 75% of which are singletons. The patients all showed relapse after autologous stem cell transplantation, while their brentuximab vedotin exposure varied. Sequenced material: peripheral blood mononuclear cells (PBMCs), taken before the second cycle of nivolumab. The receptors were sampled from a human donor with classical Hodgkin lymphoma.

The chain couples TRBV6-5 to TRBJ2-1; no clear D. With 4 bases removed from V and 5 bases from J, the gap between germline ends came to 9 bases. Germline V CDR1 and CDR2: MNHEY, SVGAGI. The CDR3 has 13 amino acids. The CDR3 spells CASSSTTDNEQFF. As DNA, the CDR3 is TGTGCCAGCAGTTCCACAACCGACAATGAGCAGTTCTTC.

The V gene is TRBV6-5, the J gene TRBJ1-1; D uncertain. The CDR3 contains 14 residues. Germline V gene sequence: CDR1 MNHEY, CDR2 SVGAGI. The V end was cut by 6 bases, the J end by 3 bases, with 14 bases between. The DNA of the CDR3 is TGTGCCAGCAGCTCCCGAAGGCCTGACACTGAAGCTTTCTTT. This encodes CASSSRRPDTEAFF.

The chain couples TRBV2 to TRBJ2-3; 9 nucleotides line up with TRBD1. The CDR3 runs to 15 residues. V gave up 6 bases and J gave up 6 bases; unmatched junction bases: 10. Germline-derived CDR1 and CDR2 are SNHLY and FYNNEI. The CDR3 bases are TGTGCCAGCAGCGAGGACAGGGGACAGTCGGATACGCAGTATTTT. This encodes CASSEDRGQSDTQYF.

This chain uses TRBV19 with TRBJ2-1, with 9 positions matching TRBD2. V shed 5 bases and J 4 bases; nucleotides not matched to a gene: 3. The CDR3 consists of 14 residues. CDR1 is LNHDA, CDR2 SQIVND, per germline (reference sequence). This chain's CDR3 is CASSVLAGYNEQFF. Here the CDR3 DNA reads TGTGCCAGTAGTGTCCTAGCGGGATACAATGAGCAGTTCTTC.

The chain couples TRBV27 to TRBJ2-2; TRBD2 agrees at 12 bases. The trim removed 6 bases at V and 1 base at J, leaving 6 bases unmatched. Per germline, CDR1 MNHEY and CDR2 SMNVEV (reference sequence). The CDR3 runs to 17 residues. The CDR3: CASRNWGLAGNTGELFF. The DNA of the CDR3 is TGTGCCAGCAGAAACTGGGGACTAGCGGGGAACACCGGGGAGCTGTTTTTT.

Only one count was recorded for this clone. V usage is TRBV4-1 and J usage is TRBJ2-7; D unresolved. The ends were cut back, 6 bases at V and 3 bases at J, with 9 bases in the middle. The CDR3 covers 12 residues. Germline CDR1 MGHRA, CDR2 YSYEKL. CDR3 nucleotides: TGCGCCAGCAGGGCAGCAAACTACGAGCAGTACTTC. Protein sequence: CASRAANYEQYF.

This chain joins TRBV13 and TRBJ1-1; possible D gene TRBD1, 6 bases. The CDR3 spans 12 residues. The ends were cut back, 3 bases at V and 11 bases at J, with 13 bases in the middle. Germline V CDR1 and CDR2: PRHDT, FYEKMQ (reference sequence). CDR3 DNA: TGTGCCAGCAGCTTCGGGGGCTTTGCGGCTTTCTTT. Translation gives CASSFGGFAAFF.

This clone came up once. The DNA for the CDR3 is TGTGCCAGCAGCCCCGTATCTGAAGCTTTCTTT. Translated, it gives CASSPVSEAFF. V is TRBV28 and J is TRBJ1-1; D gene uncertain. CDR1 MDHEN and CDR2 SYDVKM come from the germline V gene. This CDR3 is 11 amino acids long. The V gene lost 6 bases and the J gene lost 6 bases, with 8 bases spanning the gap.

The V and J genes are TRBV27 and TRBJ2-4; 8 bases line up with TRBD2. Germline V gene data show CDR1 as MNHEY and CDR2 as SMNVEV (reference sequence). This CDR3 has 18 residues. With 2 bases clipped from V and 7 bases from J, the junction kept 16 bases outside the gene matches. The CDR3 nucleotides are TGTGCCAGCAGTTTAAGGGGGACCCTACTAGCGGTGACGAACATTCAGTACTTC. It yields the protein CASSLRGTLLAVTNIQYF.

The J gene is TRBJ1-2, the V gene TRBV14; no reliable D call. The length of the CDR3 is 15 residues. V dropped 4 bases and J dropped 0 bases, with 12 bases sitting between them. In germline, CDR1 is SGHDN, CDR2 FVKESK. The CDR3 here is CASSPTPWSNYGYTF. The CDR3 DNA reads TGTGCCAGCAGCCCAACACCTTGGTCTAACTATGGCTACACCTTC.

This clone has more than one count but fewer than ten. The V and J genes are TRBV10-3 and TRBJ2-7; no clear D. The V and J ends lost 2 bases and 2 bases respectively, with 4 bases between them. The CDR3 has 12 residues. CDR1 and CDR2 from the germline V gene are ENHRY and SYGVKD. This CDR3 is CAISEEAYEQYF. DNA of the CDR3: TGTGCCATCAGTGAGGAGGCCTACGAGCAGTACTTC.

The CDR3 DNA reads as TGTGCCAGCAGTTTATCGTTCGCCACCCCCCGCACTGAAGCTTTCTTT. Translating gives CASSLSFATPRTEAFF. This chain joins TRBV27 and TRBJ1-1, with D unclear. Germline V gene data show CDR1 as MNHEY and CDR2 as SMNVEV (reference sequence). This CDR3 is built from 16 residues. V lost 0 bases and J 4 bases, leaving 15 bases between the germline ends.

This chain uses TRBV19 with TRBJ1-1; TRBD1 matches 8 bases. Germline V gene sequence: CDR1 LNHDA, CDR2 SQIVND (reference sequence). V trimming: 7 bases; J trimming: 8 bases; junction bases outside the gene matches: 6. This CDR3 is 12 amino acids long. The CDR3 here is CASTDRQGEAFF. CDR3 nucleotides: TGTGCCAGTACCGATCGACAGGGGGAAGCTTTCTTT.

This chain connects TRBV29-1 to TRBJ1-1; tentatively, D is TRBD1 (5 bases). This CDR3 is 14 amino acids long. V was clipped by 4 bases and J by 10 bases, with 22 bases between them. Germline V gene sequence: CDR1 SQVTM, CDR2 ANQGSEA. CDR3 DNA sequence: TGCAGCGTTGCCTACTCCATGGGGGGGTTGGGAGCTTTCTTT. As protein: CSVAYSMGGLGAFF.

This clone came up once. The chain recombines TRBV9 with TRBJ1-1; 12 bases map to TRBD1. With V trimmed by 4 bases and J by 4 bases, 11 bases remained unmatched. This CDR3 is built from 17 residues. Germline CDR1 and CDR2: SGDLS and YYNGEE. The CDR3 region has the DNA TGTGCCAGCAGCAGAGCCGGGACAGGGGGCCGAGGCACTGAAGCTTTCTTT. Translated: CASSRAGTGGRGTEAFF.